These 29 T cell receptor beta chains originate from one sample sequenced in a study of shared clonotypes between healthy human individuals. Sequenced by immunoSEQ multiplex PCR; TCRdb stores in-frame clones only, minus some. The data hold roughly 530,000 clones, with almost 97% observed a single time. Input material: naive CD4+ T cells sorted from blood. The sample's subset: CD45RA+ positively selected. The receptors shown here come from a woman aged 30 to 39 in good health.

The V call is TRBV11-2, the J call TRBJ2-7, with 14 positions matching TRBD2. The V and J ends lost 5 bases and 4 bases, in that order; junction bases with no gene match: 4. Germline CDR1 is SGHAT and CDR2 is FQNNGV. This CDR3 is built from 15 residues. CDR3 in DNA: TGTGCCAGCAGCGGGACTAGCGGGAGTGTTTACGAGCAGTACTTC. Residues: CASSGTSGSVYEQYF.

The count of this clone is one. Written as DNA, the CDR3 is TGTGCCAGCAGCTCGCGACAGGGTGGGAGGAATGAGCAGTTCTTC. Amino acids: CASSSRQGGRNEQFF. The chain links TRBV7-3 to TRBJ2-1; tentative D call: TRBD1 (7 bases). V lost 4 bases, J lost 7 bases, and 17 bases lay in between. Germline V CDR1 and CDR2: SGHTA, FQGTGA. This CDR3 comprises 15 residues. Filled out from reference TRBV7-3 and TRBJ2-1, the complete variable domain reads GAGVSQTPSNKVTEKGKYVELRCDPISGHTALYWYRQSLGQGPEFLIYFQGTGAADDSGLPNDRFFAVRPEGSVSTLKIQRTERGDSAVYLCASSSRQGGRNEQFFGPGTRLTVL.

This clone showed up just once. This chain joins TRBV18 and TRBJ2-1; D is perhaps TRBD2 (6 bases). This CDR3 contains 16 residues. In germline, CDR1 is KGHSH, CDR2 LQKENI. V was cut by 0 bases and J by 0 bases, with 9 bases left in between. CDR3 loop: CASSPPEGNSYNEQFF. CDR3 DNA: TGTGCCAGCTCACCACCGGAGGGTAACTCCTACAATGAGCAGTTCTTC.

The rearrangement uses TRBV7-9 and TRBJ2-2; 12 bases are shared with TRBD2. Germline CDR1 SEHNR, CDR2 FQNEAQ (reference sequence). The CDR3 loop spans 16 amino acids. V lost 5 bases, J lost 7 bases, and 8 bases stayed unmatched. The CDR3 DNA is TGTGCCAGCAGCGCTACTAGCGGGAGGCGGGGCGGGGAGCTGTTTTTT. Translated: CASSATSGRRGGELFF.

The V call is TRBV6-1, the J call TRBJ2-7; D call uncertain. This CDR3 is built from 12 residues. V gave up 2 bases and J gave up 2 bases, with 4 bases separating them. CDR1 is MNHNS and CDR2 is SASEGT in the germline V gene. CDR3 sequence: CASSETPYEQYF. DNA of the CDR3: TGTGCCAGCAGTGAAACACCCTACGAGCAGTACTTC.

The chain has TRBV28 and TRBJ1-4; D possibly corresponds to TRBD1 (6 bases). Germline V gene sequence: CDR1 MDHEN, CDR2 SYDVKM. Between the trimmed V and J ends, which lost 6 bases and 8 bases, there was a span of 19 bases. The CDR3 covers 15 residues. The CDR3 loop reads CASRPNQGTSEKLFF. For the CDR3, the DNA is TGTGCCAGCAGACCTAATCAGGGGACGAGCGAAAAACTGTTTTTT. Looking up the rest from reference TRBV28 and TRBJ1-4 gives the full variable domain: DVKVTQSSRYLVKRTGEKVFLECVQDMDHENMFWYRQDPGLGLRLIYFSYDVKMKEKGDIPEGYSVSREKKERFSLILESASTNQTSMYLCASRPNQGTSEKLFFGSGTQLSVL.

V is TRBV6-1 and J is TRBJ1-5; D unresolved. V lost 1 base and J 0 bases, leaving 10 bases between the germline ends. The CDR3 totals 16 residues. Germline V gene lookup returns CDR1 MNHNS and CDR2 SASEGT. The CDR3 coding sequence is TGTGCCAGCAGTGAAGAAACAGCTCCTAGCAATCAGCCCCAGCATTTT. Encoded protein: CASSEETAPSNQPQHF.

The chain couples TRBV15 to TRBJ1-5, with unresolved D. CDR1 and CDR2 from the germline V gene are LNHNV and YYDKDF (reference sequence). The CDR3 runs 17 residues. V lost 0 bases to trimming and J lost 3 bases, with 15 bases between them. The CDR3 region is CATSRDVLDRDNQPQHF. CDR3 sequence (DNA): TGTGCCACCAGCAGAGATGTTTTGGACCGAGACAATCAGCCCCAGCATTTT.

V usage is TRBV9 and J usage is TRBJ2-2, with TRBD2 matching over 8 bases. This CDR3 is 15 amino acids long. Germline V gives CDR1 SGDLS, CDR2 YYNGEE. With 3 bases clipped from V and 5 bases from J, the junction kept 6 bases outside the gene matches. The CDR3 is CASSARAGVTGELFF. The CDR3, as DNA: TGTGCCAGCAGCGCCCGAGCGGGAGTGACCGGGGAGCTGTTTTTT.

The chain has TRBV7-9 and TRBJ2-5; 12 bases align to TRBD2. From germline, CDR1 is SEHNR and CDR2 FQNEAQ (reference sequence). V was pared by 1 base and J by 0 bases, with 6 bases of the junction left unmatched. This CDR3 is built from 18 residues. The CDR3 is CASSLGTSGNMYQETQYF. As DNA, the CDR3 is TGTGCCAGCAGCTTAGGGACTAGCGGGAATATGTACCAAGAGACCCAGTACTTC.

The table lists this clone with a count of one. The chain joins TRBV28 to TRBJ2-1; 11 positions match TRBD2. Germline loops: CDR1 MDHEN, CDR2 SYDVKM. The CDR3 runs 16 residues. V lost 11 bases to trimming and J lost 10 bases; unmatched junction nucleotides: 19. The CDR3 DNA reads as TGTGCCGGACAGAAGACTAGCGGGGCCTTAGGGGTCGAGCAGTTCTTC. Its translation is CAGQKTSGALGVEQFF. The full variable domain, rest sourced from reference TRBV28 and TRBJ2-1, is DVKVTQSSRYLVKRTGEKVFLECVQDMDHENMFWYRQDPGLGLRLIYFSYDVKMKEKGDIPEGYSVSREKKERFSLILESASTNQTSMYLCAGQKTSGALGVEQFFGPGTRLTVL.

This sequence joins TRBV7-3 and TRBJ1-2; a possible D gene is TRBD1 (5 bases). Trimming stripped 5 bases from V and 1 base from J, with 23 bases between. The V gene's germline CDR1 is SGHTA and CDR2 FQGTGA. The CDR3 covers 18 residues. CDR3 DNA: TGTGCCAGCAGCGAAAGGGGTGGGAATAAGTTTTTTAACTATGGCTACACCTTC. Translating it yields CASSERGGNKFFNYGYTF.

The chain combines TRBV29-1 with TRBJ2-1; weak D call: TRBD2 (6 bases). Germline V gives CDR1 SQVTM, CDR2 ANQGSEA. The CDR3 runs to 14 residues. Trimming cost V 4 bases and J 5 bases, with 15 bases left between them. The CDR3: CSVVAEGRNNEQFF. The CDR3, as DNA: TGCAGCGTTGTAGCGGAGGGCCGAAACAATGAGCAGTTCTTC.

The chain recombines TRBV19 with TRBJ2-1; no clear D gene. Trimming stripped 5 bases from V and 0 bases from J, with 14 bases between. This CDR3 region has 16 residues. Germline CDR1 is LNHDA and CDR2 is SQIVND (reference sequence). DNA for the CDR3: TGTGCCAGTAGTCCGCGACGGTTGAGCTCCTACAATGAGCAGTTCTTC. Encoded protein: CASSPRRLSSYNEQFF.

This chain connects TRBV11-2 to TRBJ2-7, with D possibly matching TRBD2 (6 bases). The CDR3 has 17 residues. Germline V gives CDR1 SGHAT, CDR2 FQNNGV. V lost 1 base and J lost 0, with 16 bases in between. Here the CDR3 DNA reads TGTGCCAGCAGCTTAGCCCCCTCAACCGGGGGCTCCTACGAGCAGTACTTC. It encodes CASSLAPSTGGSYEQYF.

The V gene is TRBV7-9, the J gene TRBJ2-5; 8 bases are a match to TRBD1. With the DNA end fitting TRBJ2-7 better, the J assignment may be wrong. Germline V CDR1 and CDR2: SEHNR, FQNEAQ (reference sequence). CDR3 length: 15 residues. The CDR3 sequence: CASSLGQGAAYEQYF. CDR3 in DNA: TGTGCCAGCAGCTTAGGTCAGGGGGCCGCCTACGAGCAGTACTTC.

The chain is built from TRBV4-2 and TRBJ1-1; 11 nucleotides match TRBD1. Germline loops: CDR1 LGHNA, CDR2 YNFKEQ. The CDR3 has 15 residues. The V segment lost 2 bases and the J segment 4 bases; nucleotides outside the gene matches: 3. In DNA form, the CDR3 reads TGTGCCAGCAGCCAACCGGGACAGGGGGGCACTGAAGCTTTCTTT. This translates into CASSQPGQGGTEAFF.

The V gene is TRBV11-1, the J gene TRBJ2-7, with a weak D call TRBD1 (6 bases). V was shortened by 5 bases and J by 5 bases, with 13 bases between the two germline ends. CDR1 and CDR2 (germline): SGHAT, FQDESV (reference sequence). The CDR3 has 13 amino acids. The CDR3 loop reads CASSQNQGNEQYF. In nucleotides, the CDR3 is TGTGCCAGCAGCCAAAATCAGGGGAACGAGCAGTACTTC.

The CDR3 region has the DNA TGTGCCAGCAGTTGGGACAGAAACACCGGGGAGCTGTTTTTT. Translated, it gives CASSWDRNTGELFF. The chain carries TRBV11-3 and TRBJ2-2, with 7 bases identical to TRBD1. CDR1 and CDR2 from the germline V gene are SGHNT and YENEEA. CDR3 length: 14 residues. Trimming took 6 bases from V and 2 from J; bases not matched to a gene: 3.

The rearrangement joins TRBV28 to TRBJ1-1; a possible D gene is TRBD1 (6 bases). V lost 5 bases and J 1 base, leaving 20 bases between the germline ends. The CDR3 covers 17 residues. Germline V gene data show CDR1 as MDHEN and CDR2 as SYDVKM. The CDR3 is CASSPKQWTAGNTEAFF. The CDR3 nucleotides read TGTGCCAGCAGTCCCAAACAATGGACAGCGGGGAACACTGAAGCTTTCTTT.

The rearrangement uses TRBV28 and TRBJ1-2, with D perhaps TRBD1 (6 bases). The CDR3 totals 15 residues. V was trimmed by 4 bases and J by 3 bases, leaving 15 bases between them. Germline V gives CDR1 MDHEN, CDR2 SYDVKM. This CDR3 reads CASSYGGPTYYGYTF. CDR3 nucleotides: TGTGCCAGCAGTTACGGGGGGCCGACCTACTATGGCTACACCTTC.

This rearrangement joins TRBV28 to TRBJ1-5; D not certain. The CDR3 loop spans 13 amino acids. Trimming pared 10 bases from V and 5 bases from J, leaving 15 bases between. Germline V lookup: CDR1 MDHEN, CDR2 SYDVKM. CDR3 in DNA: TGTGCCACCCTCATAGGAAATTATCAGCCCCAGCATTTT. This encodes CATLIGNYQPQHF.

The V and J genes are TRBV28 and TRBJ1-1; D gene unclear. The germline V gene has CDR1 MDHEN and CDR2 SYDVKM. The CDR3 sequence is 15 residues long. Trimming removed 6 bases at V and 6 bases at J, with 20 bases between. CDR3 in DNA: TGTGCCAGCAGCCGCCGGTGGGGTGGTCGCGCTGAAGCTTTCTTT. Translated: CASSRRWGGRAEAFF.

The chain couples TRBV28 to TRBJ1-1, with TRBD1 identical over 8 bases. Germline V CDR1 and CDR2: MDHEN, SYDVKM. The CDR3 contains 15 residues. V dropped 5 bases and J dropped 0; count of bases not matched to a gene: 5. CDR3 loop: CASSKGTGLNTEAFF. The CDR3 bases are TGTGCCAGCAGTAAAGGGACAGGATTGAACACTGAAGCTTTCTTT.

V and J are TRBV4-1 and TRBJ1-5; possibly TRBD1 for D (5 bases). Trimming removed 6 bases at V and 2 bases at J, with 17 bases between. CDR1 and CDR2 from the germline V gene are MGHRA and YSYEKL. The CDR3 has 16 residues. The CDR3 DNA reads TGCGCCAGCAGTCCCGGTGGGGGGTATGGCAATCAGCCCCAGCATTTT. As protein: CASSPGGGYGNQPQHF.

The J gene is TRBJ2-3, the V gene TRBV19; weak D call: TRBD2 (5 bases). The CDR3 is 14 residues long. Trimming took off 9 bases at V and 0 bases at J, with 13 bases between the two ends. CDR1 is LNHDA, CDR2 SQIVND, per germline (reference sequence). The CDR3 region is CASGRSGSTDTQYF. Written as DNA, the CDR3 is TGTGCCAGCGGGCGGAGCGGTAGCACAGATACGCAGTATTTT.

The chain's CDR3 is CASSWIAGSYEQYF. The CDR3 DNA is TGTGCCAGCAGCTGGATAGCGGGGTCCTACGAGCAGTACTTC. The chain combines TRBV7-2 with TRBJ2-7, with 8 positions matching TRBD2. CDR1 is SGHTA and CDR2 is FQGNSA in the germline V gene. The CDR3 consists of 14 residues. V gave up 4 bases and J gave up 1 base; unmatched junction bases: 3.

The chain carries TRBV7-9 and TRBJ2-3; D gene ambiguous. V shed 1 base and J shed 5 bases, with 4 bases lying between them. CDR1 SEHNR and CDR2 FQNEAQ come from the germline V gene (reference sequence). This CDR3 has 12 residues. The CDR3 loop reads CASSLVGDTQYF. The CDR3, as DNA: TGTGCCAGCAGCTTAGTGGGAGATACGCAGTATTTT.

The chain combines TRBV4-2 with TRBJ2-1; 7 bases are a match to TRBD1. The CDR3 length is 17 residues. V gave up 0 bases and J gave up 5 bases; unmatched junction bases: 10. The germline gives CDR1 LGHNA, CDR2 YNFKEQ. CDR3 loop: CASSQDPPGQKDNEQFF. Written as DNA, the CDR3 is TGTGCCAGCAGCCAAGATCCCCCGGGACAGAAAGACAATGAGCAGTTCTTC.